The subject of this entry is one T cell receptor beta chain. The antigen is not known. A single base separates this from a much larger clone, so it may be a read error. These data originate in a study of naive and memory T cell subsets. Findings of the study overall: TCR transcript changes with activation or differentiation may affect this RNA method.

The germline V gene encodes CDR1 MNHNY and CDR2 SVGAGI (reference sequence). V lost 3 bases, J lost 9 bases, and 17 bases stayed unmatched. CDR3 length: 18 amino acids. For blood and skin samples, reverse transcription used TCR alpha and beta constant primers. TCRdb reprocessed the 5' RACE reads via MiXCR and lists one record per CDR3 protein. The table records about 22,000 distinct CDR3 sequences, roughly 4.1% of them present only once. Whole blood, 2.5 ml, came from adult healthy volunteers. Unsorted total RNA, about 1 to 1000 ng, was DNase treated before reverse transcription. This clonotype was obtained from a male donor in good health. This sequence joins TRBV6-6 and TRBJ2-1; 10 bases fit TRBD2. The CDR3 DNA reads as TGTGCCAGCAGTTATGCTAGCGGGGGCTCAGCGGGGCGTGGTGAGCAGTTCTTC. Its translation is CASSYASGGSAGRGEQFF.